This T cell receptor beta chain was observed in a study of blood T cell repertoires in COVID-19. As originally analysed: Nucleated cell number was recorded as an estimate derived from reference gene primer amplification. Repertoires were generated with immunoSEQ multiplex PCR, while TCRdb's copy carries only in-frame clones and drops some. V and J calls and clone size are those listed in that table; D and trimming were worked out from the DNA. The sample holds about 220,000 clones; 82% are singletons and the top ten take about 3.6%. The sequence was obtained from a woman at least 80 years old with acute or convalescent COVID-19. The specimen sequenced was peripheral blood.

CDR3 bases: TGTGCCAGCAGCCGGACAGTAATGGGCTACACCTTC. Its translation is CASSRTVMGYTF. This chain joins TRBV5-6 and TRBJ1-2, with a tentative D call TRBD1 (6 bases). The CDR3 length is 12 residues. The germline V gene encodes CDR1 SGHDT and CDR2 YYEEEE. The V and J ends lost 4 bases and 8 bases respectively, with 12 bases between them.